This entry lists 20 T cell receptor beta chains sequenced from one sample in a study of blood T cells in healthy people across ages. A second PCR of roughly 6 to 12 cycles used a sample-barcoded 5' primer and a J-beta primer mix. Each CDR3 protein is one row after TCRdb ran MiXCR on the 5' RACE reads. The table includes about 1.4 million distinct CDR3 sequences, approximately 59% detected once. Input material: blood. These receptors were taken from a man aged 18 to 35 in good health.

This clonotype was seen only a few times. V is TRBV5-1 and J is TRBJ1-1; D is unclear. The CDR3 length is 14 residues. V lost 0 bases to trimming and J lost 0 bases, with 6 bases between them. Germline assignment: CDR1 SGHRS and CDR2 YFSETQ. Here the CDR3 DNA reads TGCGCCAGCAGCTTGGCTGCCGTGAACACTGAAGCTTTCTTT. Translated, it gives CASSLAAVNTEAFF. Full variable domain (remainder filled in from reference TRBV5-1 and TRBJ1-1): KAGVTQTPRYLIKTRGQQVTLSCSPISGHRSVSWYQQTPGQGLQFLFEYFSETQRNKGNFPGRFSGRQFSNSRSEMNVSTLELGDSALYLCASSLAAVNTEAFFGQGTRLTVV.

This clonotype was detected a few times. The genes are TRBV27 and TRBJ1-2; TRBD1 matches 8 bases. V lost 6 bases to trimming and J lost 6 bases; unmatched junction nucleotides: 0. Germline CDR1 is MNHEY and CDR2 is SMNVEV (reference sequence). The CDR3 is 11 amino acids. In DNA form, the CDR3 reads TGTGCCAGCAGGGACAGGGATGGCTACACCTTC. It is translated as CASRDRDGYTF.

Worth noting for this clonotype: Without the conserved terminal phenylalanine or tryptophan, this CDR3 likely stems from a read error. V and J are TRBV6-4 and TRBJ2-7; 10 nucleotides agree with TRBD2. The J call is doubtful: the DNA matches TRBJ2-1 better. The CDR3 length is 15 residues. Germline loops: CDR1 MRHNA, CDR2 SNTAGT. As DNA, the CDR3 is TGTGCTAGCAGTGATTGGGCTAGCGGGAGCTATGAGCAGTTCTTA. Translated: CASSDWASGSYEQFL.

This clonotype was seen only a few times. CDR3: CASSYSKQNTEAFF. The DNA of the CDR3 is TGTGCCAGCAGTTACTCGAAACAGAACACTGAAGCTTTCTTT. The genes are TRBV6-5 and TRBJ1-1, with unresolved D. This CDR3 has 14 residues. In germline, CDR1 is MNHEY, CDR2 SVGAGI. With 0 bases removed from V and 1 base from J, the gap between germline ends came to 6 bases.

This clonotype has only a few counts. The CDR3 sequence is CSADREGEQFF. The CDR3 DNA reads TGCAGTGCTGATCGAGAGGGTGAGCAGTTCTTC. V usage is TRBV20-1 and J usage is TRBJ2-1, with D perhaps TRBD2 (5 bases). Germline loops: CDR1 DFQATT, CDR2 SNEGSKA (reference sequence). The CDR3 consists of 11 residues. The ends were cut back, 5 bases at V and 9 bases at J, with 11 bases in the middle.

The chain couples TRBV5-1 to TRBJ1-1; 7 positions agree with TRBD1. CDR3 length equals 17 residues. With V trimmed by 0 bases and J by 2 bases, 10 bases remained unmatched. The germline CDR1 and CDR2 sequences are SGHRS and YFSETQ. The CDR3 loop is CASSLEFSTGLNTEAFF. CDR3 DNA: TGCGCCAGCAGCTTGGAGTTCTCGACAGGGCTAAACACTGAAGCTTTCTTT.

This clonotype was counted only a few times. V usage is TRBV7-2 and J usage is TRBJ2-5; D gene unclear. The CDR3 has 15 residues. Trimming pared 0 bases from V and 5 bases from J, leaving 13 bases between. Germline CDR1 SGHTA, CDR2 FQGNSA. Written as DNA, the CDR3 is TGTGCCAGCAGCTTAGCGGCAGGTTCATGGGAGACCCAGTACTTC. Its protein product is CASSLAAGSWETQYF.

The chain uses TRBV6-5 and TRBJ1-5; no clear D. V gave up 6 bases and J gave up 4 bases, with 10 bases separating them. The CDR3 contains 13 residues. CDR1 and CDR2 from the germline V gene are MNHEY and SVGAGI. CDR3 in DNA: TGTGCCAGCAGCCCGATTCTAAATCAGCCCCAGCATTTT. Residues: CASSPILNQPQHF.

The chain is built from TRBV4-1 and TRBJ1-1, with a possible D match to TRBD1 (5 bases). In germline, CDR1 is MGHRA, CDR2 YSYEKL. The CDR3 totals 16 residues. V lost 4 bases, J lost 1 base, and 16 bases lay in between. CDR3 bases: TGCGCCAGCAGCCCCTCCCGGGAGGGGAGGAACACTGAAGCTTTCTTT. Translating gives CASSPSREGRNTEAFF.

This clonotype was recorded a few times. CDR3 DNA sequence: TGTGCCACCTCTGACAGGGGGCTCAGGGAGACCCAGTACTTC. Its translation: CATSDRGLRETQYF. This chain uses TRBV6-5 with TRBJ2-5; 10 bases fit TRBD1. The CDR3 consists of 14 residues. V trimming: 10 bases; J trimming: 5 bases; junction bases outside the gene matches: 10. Germline V gives CDR1 MNHEY, CDR2 SVGAGI.

J is TRBJ2-3 and V is TRBV29-1; 7 bases match TRBD1. V was clipped by 7 bases and J by 1 base; unmatched bases: 8. CDR1 and CDR2 (germline): SQVTM, ANQGSEA. This CDR3 spans 14 amino acids. The CDR3 loop reads CSALSDRGTDTQYF. CDR3 nucleotide sequence: TGCAGCGCCTTGAGCGACAGGGGCACAGATACGCAGTATTTT.

J is TRBJ2-3 and V is TRBV13; no definite D call. Germline V lookup: CDR1 PRHDT, CDR2 FYEKMQ (reference sequence). The CDR3 contains 15 residues. With 4 bases removed from V and 2 bases from J, the gap between germline ends came to 13 bases. DNA for the CDR3: TGTGCCAGCAGCTCCCGGACCGAGAACACAGATACGCAGTATTTT. Its translation is CASSSRTENTDTQYF. Full variable domain (remainder filled in from reference TRBV13 and TRBJ2-3): AAGVIQSPRHLIKEKRETATLKCYPIPRHDTVYWYQQGPGQDPQFLISFYEKMQSDKGSIPDRFSAQQFSDYHSELNMSSLELGDSALYFCASSSRTENTDTQYFGPGTRLTVL.

In this sample, this clonotype turned up a few times. The J gene is TRBJ2-7, the V gene TRBV20-1, with D unclear. V was shortened by 1 base and J by 7 bases, with 11 bases between the two germline ends. From germline, CDR1 is DFQATT and CDR2 SNEGSKA (reference sequence). The CDR3 loop spans 12 amino acids. The CDR3 reads CSARVPAREQYF. The CDR3 nucleotides read TGCAGTGCTAGAGTCCCCGCTAGAGAGCAGTACTTC.

The rearrangement links TRBV20-1 to TRBJ2-1; TRBD1 matches 9 bases. There are 14 residues in the CDR3. Germline CDR1 reads DFQATT; CDR2 reads SNEGSKA (reference sequence). J was trimmed by 9 bases and V by 6 bases; bases with no gene match: 12. The CDR3 region has the DNA TGCAGTGCGGGACAGGGAAGGGTTTTTGCTGAGCAGTTCTTC. Protein sequence: CSAGQGRVFAEQFF.

This clonotype was counted a few times. This chain links TRBV14 with TRBJ2-1; D is unresolved. Germline lookup yields CDR1 SGHDN and CDR2 FVKESK. This CDR3 spans 13 amino acids. Deletions cut 4 bases from V and 0 bases from J, with 4 bases between. CDR3 loop: CASSPNSYNEQFF. In DNA form, the CDR3 reads TGTGCCAGCAGCCCTAACTCCTACAATGAGCAGTTCTTC.

Turning to this clonotype: Mismatch with germline at one junction end may stem from a read error. The V gene is TRBV7-9, the J gene TRBJ2-7; 9 nucleotides align to TRBD1. This CDR3 region has 14 residues. CDR1 is SEHNR and CDR2 is FQNEAQ in the germline V gene (reference sequence). The CDR3 loop is CVSSRDRDLWEQYF. The CDR3 DNA is TGTGTCAGCAGCCGGGACAGGGACCTCTGGGAGCAGTACTTC.

The chain is built from TRBV5-1 and TRBJ2-4; a possible D gene is TRBD1 (6 bases). The end of the DNA is better explained by TRBJ2-7, so the J call may be wrong. This CDR3 contains 17 residues. The germline gives CDR1 SGHRS, CDR2 YFSETQ. The CDR3 region has the DNA TGCGCCAGCAGCTTGGTCCTCGACGGGACACTGGACGGCGAGCAGTACTTC. Translated, it gives CASSLVLDGTLDGEQYF.

This sequence joins TRBV12-3 or TRBV12-4 and TRBJ1-5; a possible D gene is TRBD1 (5 bases). The length of the CDR3 is 14 residues. Between the trimmed V and J ends, which lost 6 bases and 4 bases, there was a span of 13 bases. The CDR3 nucleotides are TGTGCCAGCAGCTTGGGACGGAGGAATCAGCCCCAGCATTTT. Its translation is CASSLGRRNQPQHF.

This clonotype was seen more than once but under ten times. V gene TRBV6-1 combines with J gene TRBJ1-4; D uncertain. Trimming pared 1 base from V and 7 bases from J, leaving 10 bases between. The length of the CDR3 is 14 residues. Germline-derived CDR1 and CDR2 are MNHNS and SASEGT. Here the CDR3 reads CASSEETSFEKLFF. The CDR3 DNA reads TGTGCCAGCAGTGAAGAGACGTCATTTGAAAAACTGTTTTTT.

In this sample, this clonotype turned up a few times. The chain uses TRBV28 and TRBJ1-6; D remains unclear. Germline V gives CDR1 MDHEN, CDR2 SYDVKM. Trimming removed 5 bases at V and 0 bases at J, with 20 bases between. The CDR3 totals 19 residues. The CDR3 nucleotides are TGTGCCAGCAGTCCACCGAGGGAGGCCTTGAGCTCCTATAATTCACCCCTCCACTTT. Amino acids: CASSPPREALSSYNSPLHF. Full variable domain (outside the CDR3, taken from reference TRBV28 and TRBJ1-6): DVKVTQSSRYLVKRTGEKVFLECVQDMDHENMFWYRQDPGLGLRLIYFSYDVKMKEKGDIPEGYSVSREKKERFSLILESASTNQTSMYLCASSPPREALSSYNSPLHFGNGTRLTVT.